A selection of T cell receptor beta chains follows, all from one sample in a study of cytomegalovirus exposure and HLA in healthy donors. Generated by immunoSEQ multiplex PCR, the TCRdb table keeps only in-frame clones and is missing some. Of about 140,000 clones listed, roughly 83% were seen once; the top ten hold around 4%. Sequenced: PBMCs. Receptor source: a man between 40 and 49 years old in good health and CMV-seropositive. The CDR3 runs from the conserved cysteine through the conserved F or W. The D gene is left open where the match is weak. Part of the rows lack a size; the others show once, few, many or a class for expanded clones.

cdr3_aa	cdr3_nt	clone_size	d_call	v_call	j_call
CASRDRAKNTIYF	TGTGCCAGCAGGGACAGGGCTAAAAACACCATATATTTT	.	TRBD1	TRBV6-1	TRBJ1-3
CSVDSYNEQFF	TGCAGCGTTGACAGCTACAATGAGCAGTTCTTC	.	.	TRBV29-1	TRBJ2-1
CSVFRGSTDTQYF	TGCAGCGTTTTCAGGGGTAGCACAGATACGCAGTATTTT	.	.	TRBV29-1	TRBJ2-3
CASSRGRGQSNTEAFF	TGCGCCAGCAGCCGGGGGCGGGGACAGTCGAACACTGAAGCTTTCTTT	.	TRBD1	TRBV4-1	TRBJ1-1
CASSHRGRNEQFF	TGTGCCAGCAGCCACAGGGGGCGGAATGAGCAGTTCTTC	.	TRBD1	TRBV11-1	TRBJ2-1
CASSLAPSRWAFF	TGTGCCAGCAGCTTAGCACCCTCTCGGTGGGCTTTCTTT	.	.	TRBV7-9	TRBJ1-1
CASSNTGLNTEAFF	TGTGCCAGTAGTAACACAGGGTTGAACACTGAAGCTTTCTTT	once	.	TRBV19	TRBJ1-1
CASSPGGAYAYEQYF	TGTGCCAGCTCTCCGGGGGGGGCGTATGCCTACGAGCAGTACTTC	.	TRBD2	TRBV27	TRBJ2-7
CASSLRGLGTEAFF	TGTGCCAGCAGCTTGCGGGGATTAGGCACTGAAGCTTTCTTT	.	.	TRBV5-8	TRBJ1-1
CASGGTGSSYEQYF	TGCGCCAGCGGTGGGACAGGAAGCTCCTACGAGCAGTACTTC	.	TRBD1	TRBV5-1	TRBJ2-7
CSVVGGSSYNEQFF	TGCAGCGTTGTGGGCGGGAGCTCCTACAATGAGCAGTTCTTC	.	TRBD2	TRBV29-1	TRBJ2-1
CASSEDNLGALAQDTQYF	TGTGCCAGCAGTGAAGACAACCTAGGGGCCCTCGCTCAAGATACGCAGTATTTT	.	.	TRBV2	TRBJ2-3
CAWSSPGYRNQPQHF	TGTGCCTGGAGTTCGCCGGGTTACCGCAATCAGCCCCAGCATTTT	.	.	TRBV30	TRBJ1-5